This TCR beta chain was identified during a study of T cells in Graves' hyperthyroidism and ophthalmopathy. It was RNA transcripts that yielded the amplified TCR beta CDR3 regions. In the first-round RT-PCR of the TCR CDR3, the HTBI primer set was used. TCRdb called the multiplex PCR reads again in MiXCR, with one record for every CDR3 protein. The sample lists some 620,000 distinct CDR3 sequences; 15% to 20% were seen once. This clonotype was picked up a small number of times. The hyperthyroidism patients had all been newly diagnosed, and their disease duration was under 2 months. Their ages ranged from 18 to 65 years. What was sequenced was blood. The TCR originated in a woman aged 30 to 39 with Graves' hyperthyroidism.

The CDR3 reads CASKRAPSSYNEQFF. CDR3 DNA sequence: TGTGCCAGTAAGAGGGCTCCAAGCTCCTACAATGAGCAGTTCTTC. V gene TRBV19 combines with J gene TRBJ2-1, with D perhaps TRBD2 (5 bases). The CDR3 covers 15 residues. V was pared by 7 bases and J by 0 bases, with 13 bases between. Germline V gene sequence: CDR1 LNHDA, CDR2 SQIVND (reference sequence).